This TCR beta chain was recorded in a study of shared clonotypes between healthy human individuals. About this clone itself: The antigen is undetermined.

Everyone who donated was a Caucasian adult who lived in Nashville, Tennessee. Findings and limits, study-wide: The naive CD4 repertoires of several donors were compared, and around 4.7% of clonotypes were shared. Clonotypes which were not shared had lower generation probabilities than clonotypes that all four donors shared.

Sequenced by immunoSEQ multiplex PCR; TCRdb stores in-frame clones only, minus some. The sample contains about 640,000 clones, about 78% of which appear only once. The sequencing input was memory CD4+ T cells sorted from blood. Stated subset: CD45RA-negative fraction. This TCR was recovered from a woman between 25 and 40 years old in good health.

The DNA of the CDR3 is TGTGCCGTTAGCGGGAGGGCCGAGGGAGAGACCCAGTACTTC. Translating gives CAVSGRAEGETQYF. This chain uses TRBV28 with TRBJ2-5, with 11 bases that match TRBD2. V shed 11 bases, J shed 4 bases, and the junction held 9 bases outside the gene matches. The germline gives CDR1 MDHEN, CDR2 SYDVKM. CDR3 length equals 14 residues. The full variable domain, with the rest looked up from reference TRBV28 and TRBJ2-5, is DVKVTQSSRYLVKRTGEKVFLECVQDMDHENMFWYRQDPGLGLRLIYFSYDVKMKEKGDIPEGYSVSREKKERFSLILESASTNQTSMYLCAVSGRAEGETQYFGPGTRLLVL.